This TCR beta chain was sequenced during a study of beta chain features in type 1 diabetes. Expressed TCRB transcripts were sequenced because the isolated RNA had all been reverse transcribed beforehand. Some clones are missing from TCRdb's copy, which holds only in-frame ones; the method was immunoSEQ multiplex PCR. The table includes 310,000 or so clones, roughly 8% detected once. The CDR3 loop spans 13 amino acids. Per germline, CDR1 SQVTM and CDR2 ANQGSEA. After removal of 4 bases from V and 5 bases from J, the junction contained 6 bases not matched to a gene. Study-wide points: Insertion counts at VDJ junctions were lower in type 1 diabetes patients, who also showed more deletions there. Whether HLA type affects TCRB rearrangement stayed undetermined in the present work.

This clone has just a few counts. As yet, its antigen is unknown. A single heparinised draw of about 100 mL on average was taken per donor. The sequence was obtained from a young woman in good health. Sequenced sample: central memory CD4+ T cells from blood. The chain links TRBV29-1 to TRBJ2-5, with 8 bases that match TRBD1. The CDR3 region has the DNA TGCAGCGTTGCAGGGGGCCTCCGGGAGACCCAGTACTTC. It is translated as CSVAGGLRETQYF.